One and the same sample provided the 27 T cell receptor beta chains below, sequenced in a study of Graves' ophthalmopathy and Graves' hyperthyroidism. Amplification from RNA transcripts yielded the TCR beta CDR3 regions. An opening RT-PCR round employed HTBI primers and preceded a second-round multiplex PCR. TCRdb independently ran MiXCR on the multiplex PCR reads; one entry per CDR3 protein. The table records 580,000 or so distinct CDR3 sequences, approximately 35% of them present only once. The material sequenced was peripheral blood or thyroid tissue (not recorded which). Every receptor here comes from an adult man with Graves' hyperthyroidism.

On this clonotype itself: It may be a read error: a sequence one base away is much more abundant. This chain connects TRBV6-5 to TRBJ1-6; D unresolved. V shed 0 bases and J shed 7 bases, with 10 bases lying between them. The CDR3 covers 15 residues. Per germline, CDR1 MNHEY and CDR2 SVGAGI. CDR3 nucleotides: TGTGCCAGCAGTTACTCGACAAGGCAGAATTCACCCCTCCACTTT. Translating gives CASSYSTRQNSPLHF.

J is TRBJ2-3 and V is TRBV29-1; D not certain. The germline V gene has CDR1 SQVTM and CDR2 ANQGSEA. The CDR3 spans 13 residues. V gave up 4 bases and J gave up 1 base, with 9 bases separating them. CDR3 bases: TGCAGCGTTGTGGTTGCCCGCACAGATACGCAGTATTTT. It codes for CSVVVARTDTQYF.

This chain uses TRBV7-9 with TRBJ2-7; D possibly matches TRBD1 or TRBD2 (6 bases each). This CDR3 comprises 15 residues. Germline V lookup: CDR1 SEHNR, CDR2 FQNEAQ (reference sequence). Trimming removed 6 bases at V and 5 bases at J, with 20 bases between. Written as DNA, the CDR3 is TGTGCCAGCAGTCTGGGGGGCGCGTCCCCCCACGAGCAGTACTTC. As protein: CASSLGGASPHEQYF. Supplemented by reference TRBV7-9 and TRBJ2-7, the full variable domain reads DTGVSQNPRHKITKRGQNVTFRCDPISEHNRLYWYRQTLGQGPEFLTYFQNEAQLEKSRLLSDRFSAERPKGSFSTLEIQRTEQGDSAMYLCASSLGGASPHEQYFGPGTRLTVT.

The chain is built from TRBV25-1 and TRBJ2-7; 12 bases fit TRBD2. The germline gives CDR1 MGHDK, CDR2 SYGVNS. V was clipped by 4 bases and J by 4 bases; unmatched bases: 5. The CDR3 sequence is 15 residues long. The DNA for the CDR3 is TGTGCCAGCAGTGGGACTAGCGGGAAAGGGTACGAGCAGTACTTC. The encoded protein is CASSGTSGKGYEQYF.

This clonotype came up many times. The chain uses TRBV12-3 or TRBV12-4 and TRBJ1-4; D is uncertain. V lost 7 bases and J lost 2, with 14 bases in between. The CDR3 is made up of 15 amino acids. CDR3 nucleotide sequence: TGTGCCAGCAATAACCGGGAAGTCACTAATGAAAAACTGTTTTTT. Amino acids: CASNNREVTNEKLFF.

Notes on this clonotype: A much larger clone differs from this one at a single base, so this may be a read error. V and J are TRBV29-1 and TRBJ2-7; the match to TRBD2 covers 7 bases. Losses at the gene ends were 4 bases for V and 7 bases for J; bases not matched to a gene: 7. Looked up from germline, CDR1 is SQVTM and CDR2 is ANQGSEA. This CDR3 has 12 amino acids. This CDR3 is CSVGRELNEQYF. The CDR3 DNA reads TGCAGCGTTGGGCGGGAGCTCAATGAGCAGTACTTC.

This clonotype was counted once. The chain couples TRBV29-1 to TRBJ2-7; possible D gene TRBD2, 5 bases. The CDR3 totals 14 residues. The V end lost 1 base, the J end lost 7 bases, and 17 bases lay between the germline ends. CDR1 SQVTM and CDR2 ANQGSEA come from the germline V gene. Here the CDR3 DNA reads TGCAGCGTTGAAGCTAGCTCCCACTACAATGAGCAGTACTTC. It is translated as CSVEASSHYNEQYF.

A remark on this clonotype: A junction boundary mismatches the germline segment, possibly from a read error. The rearrangement links TRBV7-9 to TRBJ1-2; D gene ambiguous. Germline CDR1 SEHNR, CDR2 FQNEAQ (reference sequence). The CDR3 runs to 12 residues. The CDR3 is CASSYRVNGYTF. CDR3 coding DNA: TGCGCCAGCAGCTACCGGGTCAATGGCTACACCTTC.

Notes on this clonotype: A much larger clone differs by one base, so this may be a read error. The genes are TRBV12-5 and TRBJ1-2; D remains ambiguous. V gave up 4 bases and J gave up 4 bases, with 19 bases separating them. The germline CDR1 and CDR2 sequences are LGHNT and FRNRAP. The CDR3 runs 16 residues. The CDR3 coding sequence is TGTGCTAGTGGTTCCGCGGATCGGCGGATGGGCTATGGCTACACCTTC. Translating gives CASGSADRRMGYGYTF.

The chain employs TRBV2 and TRBJ1-6; D remains ambiguous. The V gene lost 8 bases and the J gene lost 6 bases, with 14 bases spanning the gap. This CDR3 has 14 residues. Germline V gives CDR1 SNHLY, CDR2 FYNNEI. CDR3 DNA: TGTGCCAGCTCACCTTCGAACAGTAATTCACCCCTCCACTTT. Translated, it gives CASSPSNSNSPLHF.

The chain is built from TRBV4-1 and TRBJ2-5, with TRBD2 matching 8 bases. Germline CDR1 is MGHRA and CDR2 is YSYEKL. There are 16 residues in the CDR3. J was trimmed by 1 base and V by 4 bases; bases with no gene match: 8. CDR3 nucleotide sequence: TGCGCCAGCAGCCTCGGGATGGCGGGGGGCCAAGAGACCCAGTACTTC. Its protein is CASSLGMAGGQETQYF.

Of note for this clonotype: Germline and junction disagree at one end, which may indicate a read error. The chain couples TRBV7-2 to TRBJ2-3; D remains unclear. The CDR3 totals 15 residues. Germline CDR1 and CDR2: SGHTA and FQGNSA. The CDR3 is CASSLDTTSTDTQYF. The CDR3 coding sequence is TGCGCCAGCAGCCTGGATACCACTAGCACAGATACGCAGTATTTT.

This clonotype was detected only a few times. This may be a read error: a much more frequent sequence differs by one nucleotide. CDR3 amino acids: CASSLGQNEAFF. The CDR3, as DNA: TGTGCCAGCAGCTTGGGACAGAATGAAGCTTTCTTT. The rearrangement joins TRBV7-2 to TRBJ1-1; 7 nucleotides agree with TRBD1. Germline V CDR1 and CDR2: SGHTA, FQGNSA. The CDR3 spans 12 residues. V shed 3 bases, J shed 7 bases, and the junction held 2 bases outside the gene matches.

Concerning this clonotype: A much larger clone lies a single base off, so this may be a read error. The chain couples TRBV7-2 to TRBJ2-5; D unclear. CDR3 length: 12 amino acids. Germline CDR1 reads SGHTA; CDR2 reads FQGNSA. CDR3 loop: CASSYGQETQHF. In nucleotides, the CDR3 is TGTGCCAGCAGTTACGGCCAAGAGACCCAGCACTTC.

This clonotype was counted at least ten times. The chain employs TRBV2 and TRBJ2-2; no reliable D call. Germline lookup yields CDR1 SNHLY and CDR2 FYNNEI. The CDR3 contains 14 residues. V shed 6 bases and J shed 0 bases, with 8 bases lying between them. The CDR3 loop is CASRSRTNTGELFF. As DNA, the CDR3 is TGTGCCAGCAGAAGTCGTACGAACACCGGGGAGCTGTTTTTT.

The rearrangement uses TRBV24-1 and TRBJ2-5, with a possible D match to TRBD1 (5 bases). The end of the DNA fits TRBJ2-4 better, so the J call may be wrong. Germline CDR1 reads KGHDR; CDR2 reads SFDVKD. The CDR3 loop spans 17 amino acids. The CDR3 DNA sequence: TGTGCCACCAGTGTTGGGGCAGGAGAGGTATCCAAAAACATTCAGTACTTC. It yields the protein CATSVGAGEVSKNIQYF.

This clonotype showed up many times. V gene TRBV5-1 combines with J gene TRBJ1-2; 11 bases are shared with TRBD1. Germline CDR1 and CDR2: SGHRS and YFSETQ. The CDR3 contains 14 residues. V trimming: 4 bases; J trimming: 6 bases; junction bases outside the gene matches: 5. CDR3 in amino acids: CASSHGQGAHGYTF. As DNA, the CDR3 is TGCGCCAGCAGCCACGGACAGGGGGCGCATGGCTACACCTTC.

This clonotype showed up many times. The chain employs TRBV10-1 and TRBJ2-2, with D uncertain. The germline V gene encodes CDR1 WNHNN and CDR2 SYGVQD (reference sequence). This CDR3 spans 16 amino acids. Trimming pared 5 bases from V and 4 bases from J, leaving 17 bases between. This chain's CDR3 is CASSPFVQYGTGELFF. CDR3 in DNA: TGCGCCAGCAGTCCTTTTGTACAGTACGGCACCGGGGAGCTGTTTTTT.

In this sample, this clonotype turned up a few times. The chain is built from TRBV20-1 and TRBJ1-1; no firm D call. The CDR3 length is 15 residues. The V end lost 5 bases, the J end lost 4 bases, and 20 bases lay between the germline ends. Germline lookup yields CDR1 DFQATT and CDR2 SNEGSKA (reference sequence). CDR3 protein: CSADDREKGRTEAFF. Here the CDR3 DNA reads TGCAGTGCTGACGACCGGGAAAAGGGCCGCACTGAAGCTTTCTTT.

Concerning this clonotype itself: A much larger clone differs by one base, so this may be a read error. The chain has TRBV10-3 and TRBJ1-5; tentative D call: TRBD1 (6 bases). Trimming removed 4 bases at V and 0 bases at J, with 13 bases between. CDR1 ENHRY and CDR2 SYGVKD come from the germline V gene. The CDR3 runs 16 residues. In nucleotides, the CDR3 is TGTGCCATCAGTGCACGGACAGTAAATAGCAATCAGCCCCAGCATTTT. Translation gives CAISARTVNSNQPQHF.

This clonotype appeared once. The chain joins TRBV30 to TRBJ1-6; no reliable D call. Trimming shortened V by 6 bases and J by 0 bases, and 9 bases separated the two germline ends. CDR1 is GTSNPN, CDR2 SVGIG, per germline (reference sequence). The CDR3 covers 14 residues. The CDR3 region has the DNA TGTGCCTGTGACTCCAGCTCCTATAATTCACCCCTCCACTTT. This gives the protein CACDSSSYNSPLHF.

This clonotype showed up many times. J is TRBJ2-5 and V is TRBV12-3 or TRBV12-4; D gene uncertain. The ends were cut back, 4 bases at V and 5 bases at J, with 11 bases in the middle. The CDR3 is 13 amino acids. The CDR3, as DNA: TGTGCCAGCAGTTCCGGACGATCTGAGACCCAGTACTTC. It encodes CASSSGRSETQYF.

The chain recombines TRBV7-2 with TRBJ2-7, with D perhaps given as TRBD1 or TRBD2 (5 bases each). This CDR3 has 14 residues. V lost 4 bases to trimming and J lost 5 bases, with 15 bases between them. Germline assignment: CDR1 SGHTA and CDR2 FQGNSA. The CDR3 sequence: CASSSGPEYHEQYF. In DNA, the CDR3 is TGTGCCAGCAGCTCGGGGCCCGAGTACCACGAGCAGTACTTC.

The chain joins TRBV10-3 to TRBJ2-1, with 8 bases aligning to TRBD1. V was pared by 8 bases and J by 3 bases, with 3 bases of the junction left unmatched. CDR3 size: 13 residues. Per the germline V gene, CDR1 is ENHRY and CDR2 is SYGVKD. CDR3 protein: CAIGDRNYNEQFF. The CDR3 DNA reads TGTGCCATCGGGGACAGGAACTACAATGAGCAGTTCTTC.

This chain connects TRBV7-9 to TRBJ1-6; D is ambiguous. Germline CDR1 and CDR2: SEHNR and FQNEAQ (reference sequence). The CDR3 is made up of 17 amino acids. V dropped 5 bases and J dropped 5 bases, with 19 bases sitting between them. CDR3 DNA sequence: TGTGCCAGCAGCGTCACGACTAGCGGGAGCAATAATTCACCCCTCCACTTT. Encoded protein: CASSVTTSGSNNSPLHF. The full variable domain, rest sourced from reference TRBV7-9 and TRBJ1-6, is DTGVSQNPRHKITKRGQNVTFRCDPISEHNRLYWYRQTLGQGPEFLTYFQNEAQLEKSRLLSDRFSAERPKGSFSTLEIQRTEQGDSAMYLCASSVTTSGSNNSPLHFGNGTRLTVT.

The chain uses TRBV11-2 and TRBJ2-7, with 12 bases aligning to TRBD1. V gave up 0 bases and J gave up 4 bases; unmatched junction bases: 7. CDR3 size: 17 residues. Germline V CDR1 and CDR2: SGHAT, FQNNGV. Written as DNA, the CDR3 is TGTGCCAGCAGCTTAGAGAGGGGGGACAGGGGGCTGTACGAGCAGTACTTC. Translated, it gives CASSLERGDRGLYEQYF.

In this sample, this clonotype turned up a few times. The V and J genes are TRBV27 and TRBJ1-1; D gene ambiguous. This CDR3 is 14 amino acids long. Trimming stripped 6 bases from V and 3 bases from J, with 14 bases between. Germline lookup yields CDR1 MNHEY and CDR2 SMNVEV (reference sequence). CDR3 nucleotides: TGTGCCAGCAGATTGACGAGCGGGTACACTGAAGCTTTCTTT. It translates to CASRLTSGYTEAFF.